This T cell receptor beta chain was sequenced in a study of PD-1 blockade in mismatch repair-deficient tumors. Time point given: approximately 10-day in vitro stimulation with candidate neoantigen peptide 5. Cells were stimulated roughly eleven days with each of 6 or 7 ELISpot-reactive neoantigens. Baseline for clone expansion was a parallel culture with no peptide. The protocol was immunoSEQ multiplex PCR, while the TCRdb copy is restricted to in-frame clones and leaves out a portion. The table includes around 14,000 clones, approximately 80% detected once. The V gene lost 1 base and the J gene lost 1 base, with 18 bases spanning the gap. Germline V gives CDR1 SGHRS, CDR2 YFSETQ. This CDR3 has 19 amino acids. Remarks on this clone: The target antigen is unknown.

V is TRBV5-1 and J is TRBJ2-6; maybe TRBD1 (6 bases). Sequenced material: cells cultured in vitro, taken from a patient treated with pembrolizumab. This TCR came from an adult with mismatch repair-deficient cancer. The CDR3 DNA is TGCGCCAGCAGCTTGATGGGACACCCTAGACCATCTGGGGCCAACGTCCTGACTTTC. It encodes CASSLMGHPRPSGANVLTF.